Sequencing of this TCR beta chain was carried out in a study of blood T cells in healthy people across ages. Study outcomes and limitations: In these data, TCR beta diversity tracked strongly with naive T cell percentage.

Germline lookup yields CDR1 LNHNV and CDR2 YYDKDF (reference sequence). The CDR3 runs to 19 residues. V gave up 5 bases and J gave up 2 bases; unmatched junction bases: 18. With regard to this clonotype: Antigen: not known.

A second PCR of 7 to 11 cycles used a sample-barcoded 5' primer and a J-beta primer mix. A 12-random-nucleotide template-switch adaptor tagged each cDNA molecule. One entry per CDR3 protein results from TCRdb running MiXCR on the 5' RACE reads. Found here are approximately 880,000 distinct CDR3 sequences, 45% to 50% of them singletons; the top ten hold roughly 13%. The sequenced material came from blood. This TCR was sampled from a man aged 25 to 40 in good health. The chain links TRBV15 to TRBJ2-3; 8 bases map to TRBD1. Here the CDR3 DNA reads TGTGCCACCAGCTCTGGGACAGGCGGCGGCAGATTGAACACAGATACGCAGTATTTT. Encoded protein: CATSSGTGGGRLNTDTQYF.